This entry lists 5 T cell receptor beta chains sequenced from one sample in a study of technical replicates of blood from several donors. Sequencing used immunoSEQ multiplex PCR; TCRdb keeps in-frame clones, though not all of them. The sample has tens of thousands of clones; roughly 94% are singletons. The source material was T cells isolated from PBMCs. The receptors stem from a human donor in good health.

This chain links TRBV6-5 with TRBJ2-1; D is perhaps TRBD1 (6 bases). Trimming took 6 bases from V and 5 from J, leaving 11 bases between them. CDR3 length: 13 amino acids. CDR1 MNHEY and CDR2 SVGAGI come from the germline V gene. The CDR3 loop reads CASSPRGNNEQFF. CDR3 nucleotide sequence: TGTGCCAGCAGCCCCAGGGGAAACAATGAGCAGTTCTTC.

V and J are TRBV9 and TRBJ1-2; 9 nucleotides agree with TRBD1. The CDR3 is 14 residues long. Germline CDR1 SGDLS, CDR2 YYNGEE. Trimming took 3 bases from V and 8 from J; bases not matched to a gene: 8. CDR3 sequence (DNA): TGTGCCAGCAGCGGACGAACAGGGGGCGGCGGCTACACCTTC. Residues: CASSGRTGGGGYTF. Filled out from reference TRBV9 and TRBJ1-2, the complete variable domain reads DSGVTQTPKHLITATGQRVTLRCSPRSGDLSVYWYQQSLDQGLQFLIQYYNGEERAKGNILERFSAQQFPDLHSELNLSSLELGDSALYFCASSGRTGGGGYTFGSGTRLTVV.

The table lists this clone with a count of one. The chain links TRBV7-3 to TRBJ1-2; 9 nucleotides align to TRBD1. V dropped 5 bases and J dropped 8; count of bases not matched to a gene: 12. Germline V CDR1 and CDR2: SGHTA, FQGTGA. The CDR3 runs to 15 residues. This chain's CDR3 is CASSQGVTGGRGYTF. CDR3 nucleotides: TGTGCCAGCAGCCAAGGCGTGACAGGGGGTCGGGGCTACACCTTC. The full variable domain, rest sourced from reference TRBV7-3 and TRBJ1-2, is GAGVSQTPSNKVTEKGKYVELRCDPISGHTALYWYRQSLGQGPEFLIYFQGTGAADDSGLPNDRFFAVRPEGSVSTLKIQRTERGDSAVYLCASSQGVTGGRGYTFGSGTRLTVV.

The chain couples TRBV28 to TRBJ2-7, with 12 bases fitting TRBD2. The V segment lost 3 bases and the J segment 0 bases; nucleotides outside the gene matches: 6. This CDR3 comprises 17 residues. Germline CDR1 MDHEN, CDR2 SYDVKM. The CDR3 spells CASSFFPTSGSSYEQYF. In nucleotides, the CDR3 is TGTGCCAGCAGTTTTTTTCCGACTAGCGGGAGCTCCTACGAGCAGTACTTC.

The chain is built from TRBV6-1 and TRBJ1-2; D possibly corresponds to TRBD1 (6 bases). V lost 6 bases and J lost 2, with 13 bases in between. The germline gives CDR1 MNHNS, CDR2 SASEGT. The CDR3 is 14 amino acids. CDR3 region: CASSTTGYNYGYTF. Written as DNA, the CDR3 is TGTGCCAGCAGCACTACAGGGTACAACTATGGCTACACCTTC.